These 30 T cell receptor beta chains share one sample of origin, sequenced in a study of T cell responses to AZD1222 COVID-19 vaccine. Profiling relied on immunoSEQ multiplex PCR, and the TCRdb table lists in-frame clones only, not all of them. The repertoire consists of around 100,000 clones, with approximately 96% occurring once and the leading ten covering approximately 2.2%. The source was peripheral blood, collected on day 0 of AZD1222 vaccination. The receptors originated from an adult in good health.

The V and J genes are TRBV28 and TRBJ2-3; D is unclear. CDR1 and CDR2 from the germline V gene are MDHEN and SYDVKM. Trimming left V 2 bases short and J 3 bases short, with 3 bases between. The CDR3 contains 12 residues. For the CDR3, the DNA is TGTGCCAGCAGTTTAGTGACAGATACGCAGTATTTT. Its protein product is CASSLVTDTQYF.

The chain has TRBV6-4 and TRBJ2-3, with 8 positions matching TRBD1. This CDR3 contains 15 residues. Germline CDR1 is MRHNA and CDR2 is SNTAGT. Trimming cost V 3 bases and J 4 bases; bases outside gene matches: 6. The CDR3 loop is CASSDGQGAPDTQYF. Here the CDR3 DNA reads TGTGCCAGCAGTGATGGGCAGGGGGCTCCAGATACGCAGTATTTT.

The rearrangement uses TRBV4-3 and TRBJ2-5; D might be TRBD1 (5 bases). CDR1 is LGHNA and CDR2 is YSLEER in the germline V gene. The CDR3 is 14 residues long. The ends were cut back, 0 bases at V and 5 bases at J, with 10 bases in the middle. CDR3 DNA sequence: TGCGCCAGCAGCCAAGACAGGGTGTTGGAGACCCAGTACTTC. Translation: CASSQDRVLETQYF.

V usage is TRBV5-6 and J usage is TRBJ1-2; 9 nucleotides line up with TRBD1. The CDR3 totals 15 residues. Germline CDR1 and CDR2: SGHDT and YYEEEE. V lost 2 bases, J lost 4 bases, and 6 bases stayed unmatched. CDR3 bases: TGTGCCAGCAGCTTAATGGTGGGACAGGGCTATGGCTACACCTTC. It is translated as CASSLMVGQGYGYTF.

This clone occurred a few times. The chain couples TRBV16 to TRBJ1-1; TRBD1 agrees at 8 bases. CDR1 is KGHSY, CDR2 FQNENV, per germline. V dropped 2 bases and J dropped 6; count of bases not matched to a gene: 5. CDR3 size: 14 residues. CDR3 in amino acids: CASSQRQGASEAFF. The CDR3 coding sequence is TGTGCCAGCAGCCAAAGGCAGGGGGCTTCTGAAGCTTTCTTT.

The chain is built from TRBV10-3 and TRBJ1-5; the D is unclear. Germline V gene sequence: CDR1 ENHRY, CDR2 SYGVKD. The V end was cut by 0 bases, the J end by 1 base, with 4 bases between. The CDR3 sequence is 14 residues long. CDR3 sequence (DNA): TGTGCCATCAGTGAGTCTGGGAGCAATCAGCCCCAGCATTTT. Translating gives CAISESGSNQPQHF.

J is TRBJ1-2 and V is TRBV7-2, with a possible D match to TRBD1 (6 bases). Germline-derived CDR1 and CDR2 are SGHTA and FQGNSA. V gave up 5 bases and J gave up 1 base, with 17 bases separating them. The CDR3 spans 16 residues. CDR3 nucleotide sequence: TGTGCCAGCAGCGACGGAGGGGGGGGTTTTAACTATGGCTACACCTTC. It specifies CASSDGGGGFNYGYTF.

The chain has TRBV9 and TRBJ1-2; no clear D. The CDR3 extends over 14 amino acids. Between the trimmed V and J ends, which lost 5 bases and 4 bases, there was a span of 15 bases. The V gene's germline CDR1 is SGDLS and CDR2 YYNGEE. CDR3 sequence reads: CASSPPHLIYGYTF. CDR3 nucleotide sequence: TGTGCCAGCAGTCCGCCTCACCTCATCTATGGCTACACCTTC.

The chain has TRBV18 and TRBJ1-3; the D gene is possibly TRBD1 (5 bases). The CDR3 runs 16 residues. Germline CDR1 and CDR2: KGHSH and LQKENI. V shed 5 bases and J shed 0 bases, with 14 bases lying between them. The CDR3 loop is CASSTLQGDSGNTIYF. The CDR3 bases are TGTGCCAGCTCAACGCTCCAGGGAGACTCTGGAAACACCATATATTTT.

This clone was seen a handful of times. The V call is TRBV11-2, the J call TRBJ2-3, with a tentative D call TRBD1 (5 bases). Trimming pared 5 bases from V and 4 bases from J, leaving 13 bases between. This CDR3 region has 14 residues. Germline assignment: CDR1 SGHAT and CDR2 FQNNGV. The chain's CDR3 is CASSAPAGPDTQYF. The CDR3 DNA reads TGTGCCAGCAGCGCGCCGGCAGGGCCAGATACGCAGTATTTT.

The rearrangement links TRBV7-9 to TRBJ2-7, with 10 bases matching TRBD1. The CDR3 has 16 residues. The germline V gene encodes CDR1 SEHNR and CDR2 FQNEAQ (reference sequence). Losses at the gene ends were 4 bases for V and 7 bases for J; bases not matched to a gene: 13. The CDR3 DNA follows: TGTGCCAGCAGCTACACCGGGACAGGGGTGTTCAAGGAGCAGTACTTC. This gives the protein CASSYTGTGVFKEQYF.

The rearrangement joins TRBV2 to TRBJ1-5; TRBD1 agrees at 7 bases. Germline values: CDR1 SNHLY, CDR2 FYNNEI. With V trimmed by 6 bases and J by 6 bases, 11 bases remained unmatched. This CDR3 comprises 15 residues. CDR3 sequence (DNA): TGTGCCAGCAGCCGAGTGGGGACAGAAGGTCAGCCCCAGCATTTT. Its protein product is CASSRVGTEGQPQHF.

The sample holds one count of this clone. The rearrangement uses TRBV2 and TRBJ1-6; D remains unclear. V was pared by 2 bases and J by 3 bases, with 8 bases between. Germline V CDR1 and CDR2: SNHLY, FYNNEI. This CDR3 comprises 15 residues. In DNA, the CDR3 is TGTGCCAGCAGTGAAAGTCACAGCTATAATTCACCCCTCCACTTT. As protein: CASSESHSYNSPLHF. The full variable domain, rest sourced from reference TRBV2 and TRBJ1-6, is EPEVTQTPSHQVTQMGQEVILRCVPISNHLYFYWYRQILGQKVEFLVSFYNNEISEKSEIFDDQFSVERPDGSNFTLKIRSTKLEDSAMYFCASSESHSYNSPLHFGNGTRLTVT.

The rearrangement joins TRBV4-1 to TRBJ1-5, with a possible D match to TRBD1 (6 bases). Germline CDR1 and CDR2: MGHRA and YSYEKL. Trimming shortened V by 1 base and J by 2 bases, and 15 bases separated the two germline ends. CDR3 length: 17 amino acids. The CDR3 DNA is TGCGCCAGCAGCCAAGCGTACAGGGTTATGGGCAATCAGCCCCAGCATTTT. Residues: CASSQAYRVMGNQPQHF.

V is TRBV29-1 and J is TRBJ1-1; the D gene is possibly TRBD1 (6 bases). CDR3 length: 14 amino acids. Trimming pared 4 bases from V and 5 bases from J, leaving 17 bases between. CDR1 is SQVTM and CDR2 is ANQGSEA in the germline V gene. This CDR3 is CSVVYTGGKTEAFF. The CDR3 DNA reads TGCAGCGTTGTGTATACCGGGGGCAAGACTGAAGCTTTCTTT.

This clone was recorded only once. V and J are TRBV6-4 and TRBJ1-5; TRBD1 is a possible D gene (5 bases). The length of the CDR3 is 14 residues. Germline lookup yields CDR1 MRHNA and CDR2 SNTAGT. V was cut by 0 bases and J by 9 bases, with 12 bases left in between. CDR3: CASSDSFGGRPQHF. The CDR3 coding sequence is TGTGCCAGCAGTGACTCTTTCGGGGGTCGGCCCCAGCATTTT.

The J gene is TRBJ2-1, the V gene TRBV5-4; 11 bases map to TRBD1. The germline V gene has CDR1 SGHNT and CDR2 YYREEE (reference sequence). The trim removed 4 bases at V and 3 bases at J, leaving 6 bases unmatched. This CDR3 region has 16 residues. The CDR3 nucleotides read TGTGCCAGCAGCCCACGGACAGGGGGCTACTACAATGAGCAGTTCTTC. Translating it yields CASSPRTGGYYNEQFF.

The chain combines TRBV12-3 or TRBV12-4 with TRBJ1-1; D is unresolved. This CDR3 is built from 13 residues. V gave up 3 bases and J gave up 1 base, with 6 bases separating them. The CDR3 DNA reads TGTGCCAGCAGTTTGAACAGGAACACTGAAGCTTTCTTT. Its translation: CASSLNRNTEAFF.

The chain uses TRBV19 and TRBJ1-2; perhaps TRBD1 as D (6 bases). The CDR3 contains 16 residues. V lost 5 bases, J lost 2 bases, and 18 bases lay in between. Per germline, CDR1 LNHDA and CDR2 SQIVND (reference sequence). Here the CDR3 DNA reads TGTGCCAGTAGTCTTACTTACGGACAGTACAACTATGGCTACACCTTC. Amino acids: CASSLTYGQYNYGYTF. The variable domain in full, with the rest retrieved from reference TRBV19 and TRBJ1-2, is DGGITQSPKYLFRKEGQNVTLSCEQNLNHDAMYWYRQDPGQGLRLIYYSQIVNDFQKGDIAEGYSVSREKKESFPLTVTSAQKNPTAFYLCASSLTYGQYNYGYTFGSGTRLTVV.

This chain links TRBV9 with TRBJ1-2, with D maybe TRBD1 (5 bases). Germline V lookup: CDR1 SGDLS, CDR2 YYNGEE. The CDR3 has 13 residues. With 1 base removed from V and 4 bases from J, the gap between germline ends came to 8 bases. The DNA for the CDR3 is TGTGCCAGCAGCGTACGGCAGGGCTATGGCTACACCTTC. This encodes CASSVRQGYGYTF.

CDR3 DNA sequence: TGTGCCAGCCAGAAGCAGGGTTATAGCAATCAGCCCCAGCATTTT. Translated: CASQKQGYSNQPQHF. This chain links TRBV2 with TRBJ1-5, with a possible D match to TRBD1 (5 bases). Trimming took 8 bases from V and 0 from J, leaving 14 bases between them. CDR1 and CDR2 (germline): SNHLY, FYNNEI. There are 15 residues in the CDR3.

The genes are TRBV5-1 and TRBJ2-7; D may match TRBD1 or TRBD2 (5 bases each). The germline CDR1 and CDR2 sequences are SGHRS and YFSETQ. The V and J ends lost 6 bases and 1 base respectively, with 14 bases between them. The CDR3 loop spans 14 amino acids. CDR3 residues: CASTAGTASYEQYF. The CDR3 coding sequence is TGCGCCAGCACAGCCGGGACGGCTTCCTACGAGCAGTACTTC. The full variable domain, completed using reference TRBV5-1 and TRBJ2-7, is KAGVTQTPRYLIKTRGQQVTLSCSPISGHRSVSWYQQTPGQGLQFLFEYFSETQRNKGNFPGRFSGRQFSNSRSEMNVSTLELGDSALYLCASTAGTASYEQYFGPGTRLTVT.

J is TRBJ1-6 and V is TRBV21-1. TRBV21-1 is listed as a pseudogene. This CDR3 region has 15 residues. CDR3 in DNA: TGTGCCAGCAGCAACACGGGCGTGGAAGGTTCACCCCTCCACTTT. Translation gives CASSNTGVEGSPLHF.

This chain joins TRBV19 and TRBJ2-7; D gene ambiguous. Germline assignment: CDR1 LNHDA and CDR2 SQIVND (reference sequence). The CDR3 runs 13 residues. Trimming stripped 3 bases from V and 2 bases from J, with 8 bases between. Here the CDR3 reads CASSMKATYEQYF. The CDR3 coding sequence is TGTGCCAGTAGTATGAAAGCAACCTACGAGCAGTACTTC.

The count of this clone is one. This rearrangement joins TRBV9 to TRBJ2-1, with D possibly matching TRBD1 (5 bases). In germline, CDR1 is SGDLS, CDR2 YYNGEE. Trimming left V 0 bases short and J 5 bases short, with 9 bases between. This CDR3 has 14 residues. This CDR3 is CASSVAAGNNEQFF. The CDR3 bases are TGTGCCAGCAGCGTAGCGGCAGGGAACAATGAGCAGTTCTTC.

The gene calls are TRBV5-1 and TRBJ1-1; 7 bases map to TRBD1. The CDR3 spans 16 residues. Germline assignment: CDR1 SGHRS and CDR2 YFSETQ. J was trimmed by 1 base and V by 1 base; bases with no gene match: 7. CDR3 coding DNA: TGCGCCAGCAGCTTGAGGCCGACAGGGACGAACACTGAAGCTTTCTTT. Residues: CASSLRPTGTNTEAFF. The full variable domain, rest sourced from reference TRBV5-1 and TRBJ1-1, is KAGVTQTPRYLIKTRGQQVTLSCSPISGHRSVSWYQQTPGQGLQFLFEYFSETQRNKGNFPGRFSGRQFSNSRSEMNVSTLELGDSALYLCASSLRPTGTNTEAFFGQGTRLTVV.

V usage is TRBV11-2 and J usage is TRBJ2-3; the D is unclear. CDR1 and CDR2 (germline): SGHAT, FQNNGV. This CDR3 contains 14 residues. V was trimmed by 0 bases and J by 0 bases, leaving 4 bases between them. The CDR3 sequence: CASSLDLSTDTQYF. As DNA, the CDR3 is TGTGCCAGCAGCTTAGACCTGAGCACAGATACGCAGTATTTT.

The rearrangement links TRBV28 to TRBJ1-1; D is undetermined. The ends were cut back, 2 bases at V and 1 base at J, with 8 bases in the middle. Looked up from germline, CDR1 is MDHEN and CDR2 is SYDVKM. This CDR3 is 14 amino acids long. The CDR3 nucleotides read TGTGCCAGCAGTTTACAACAGCCGAACACTGAAGCTTTCTTT. Residues: CASSLQQPNTEAFF.

V is TRBV5-6 and J is TRBJ2-5; D is uncertain. This CDR3 is 12 amino acids long. Trimming took off 2 bases at V and 8 bases at J, with 10 bases between the two ends. Germline V lookup: CDR1 SGHDT, CDR2 YYEEEE. The CDR3 protein is CASSLSRVTQYF. CDR3 in DNA: TGTGCCAGCAGCTTATCTCGTGTAACCCAGTACTTC.

Only one count was recorded for this clone. This chain joins TRBV5-1 and TRBJ2-2; D possibly corresponds to TRBD2 (5 bases). Per germline, CDR1 SGHRS and CDR2 YFSETQ. The CDR3 sequence is 15 residues long. Trimming shortened V by 4 bases and J by 0 bases, and 10 bases separated the two germline ends. CDR3 DNA: TGCGCCAGCAGCAACAGCGGATCGAACACCGGGGAGCTGTTTTTT. It yields the protein CASSNSGSNTGELFF.